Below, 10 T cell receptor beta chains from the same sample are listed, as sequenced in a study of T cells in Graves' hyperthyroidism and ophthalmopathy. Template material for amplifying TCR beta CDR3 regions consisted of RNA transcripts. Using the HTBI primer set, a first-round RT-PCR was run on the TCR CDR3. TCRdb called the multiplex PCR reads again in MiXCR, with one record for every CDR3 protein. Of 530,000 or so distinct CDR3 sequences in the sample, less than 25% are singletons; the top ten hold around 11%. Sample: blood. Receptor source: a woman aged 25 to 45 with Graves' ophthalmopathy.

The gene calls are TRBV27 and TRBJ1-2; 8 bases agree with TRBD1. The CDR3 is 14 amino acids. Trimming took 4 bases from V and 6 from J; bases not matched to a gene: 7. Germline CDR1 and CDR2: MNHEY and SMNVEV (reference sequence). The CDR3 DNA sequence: TGTGCCAGCAGTTCCCACAGGGGGAGGAATGGCTACACCTTC. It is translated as CASSSHRGRNGYTF.

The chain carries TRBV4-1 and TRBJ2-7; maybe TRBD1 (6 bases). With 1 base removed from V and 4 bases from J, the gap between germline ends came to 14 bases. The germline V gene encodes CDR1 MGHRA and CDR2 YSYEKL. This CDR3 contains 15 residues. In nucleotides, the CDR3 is TGCGCCAGCAGCCAAGGAAGTCAGGGGTATTACGAGCAGTACTTC. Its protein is CASSQGSQGYYEQYF.

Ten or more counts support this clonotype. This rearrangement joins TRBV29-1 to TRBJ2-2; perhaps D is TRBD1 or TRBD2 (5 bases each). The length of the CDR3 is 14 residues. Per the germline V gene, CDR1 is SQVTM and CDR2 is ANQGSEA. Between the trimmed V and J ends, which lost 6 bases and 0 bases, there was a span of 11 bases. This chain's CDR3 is CSVEGPANTGELFF. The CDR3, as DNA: TGCAGCGTCGAGGGGCCTGCGAACACCGGGGAGCTGTTTTTT.

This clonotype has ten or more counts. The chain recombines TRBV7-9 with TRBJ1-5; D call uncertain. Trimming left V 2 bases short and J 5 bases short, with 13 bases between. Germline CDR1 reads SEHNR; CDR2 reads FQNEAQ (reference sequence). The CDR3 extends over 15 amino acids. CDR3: CASSLRQTGDQPQHF. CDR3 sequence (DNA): TGTGCCAGCAGCTTAAGACAAACTGGGGATCAGCCCCAGCATTTT.

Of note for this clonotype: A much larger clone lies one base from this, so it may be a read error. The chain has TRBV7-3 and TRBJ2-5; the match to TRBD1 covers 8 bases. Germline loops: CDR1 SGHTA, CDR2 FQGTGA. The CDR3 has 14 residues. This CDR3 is CASSSAGGQETRYF. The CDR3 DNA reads TGTGCCAGCAGCTCGGCAGGGGGCCAAGAGACCCGGTACTTC.

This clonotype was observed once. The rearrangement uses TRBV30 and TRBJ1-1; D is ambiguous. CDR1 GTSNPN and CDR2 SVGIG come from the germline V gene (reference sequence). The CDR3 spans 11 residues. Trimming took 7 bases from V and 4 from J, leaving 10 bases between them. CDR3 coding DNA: TGTGCCTCCGCCGGCTCCACTGAAGCTTTCTTT. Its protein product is CASAGSTEAFF.

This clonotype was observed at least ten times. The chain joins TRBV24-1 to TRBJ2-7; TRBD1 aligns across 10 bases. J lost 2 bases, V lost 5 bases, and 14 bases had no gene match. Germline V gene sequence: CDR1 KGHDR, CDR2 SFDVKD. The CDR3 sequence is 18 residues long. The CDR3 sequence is CATSAGPKDRGLTYEQYF. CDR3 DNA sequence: TGTGCCACCAGTGCCGGACCCAAAGACAGGGGGCTTACCTACGAGCAGTACTTC.

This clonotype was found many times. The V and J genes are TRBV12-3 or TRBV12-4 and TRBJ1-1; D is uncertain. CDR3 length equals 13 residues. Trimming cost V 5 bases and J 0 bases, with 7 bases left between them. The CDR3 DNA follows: TGTGCCAGCAGTACCCAGATGAACACTGAAGCTTTCTTT. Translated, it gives CASSTQMNTEAFF.

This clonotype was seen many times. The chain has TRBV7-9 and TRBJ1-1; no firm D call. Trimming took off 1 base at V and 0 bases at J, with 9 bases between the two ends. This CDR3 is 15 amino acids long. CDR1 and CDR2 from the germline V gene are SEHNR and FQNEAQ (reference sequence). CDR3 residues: CASSLGAGMNTEAFF. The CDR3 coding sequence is TGTGCCAGCAGCTTAGGCGCGGGGATGAACACTGAAGCTTTCTTT.

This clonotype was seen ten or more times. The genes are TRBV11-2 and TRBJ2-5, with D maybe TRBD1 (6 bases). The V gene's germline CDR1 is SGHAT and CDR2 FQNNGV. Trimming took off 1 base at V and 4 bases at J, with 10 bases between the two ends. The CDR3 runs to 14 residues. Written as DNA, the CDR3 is TGTGCCAGCAGCTTAGTGGTCAGGGGAGAGACCCAGTACTTC. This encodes CASSLVVRGETQYF.